A selection of T cell receptor beta chains follows, all from one sample in a study of T-cell memory formation after mild COVID-19. Each CDR3 protein gets one entry after TCRdb re-called the 5' RACE reads with MiXCR. The table includes some 410,000 distinct CDR3 sequences, less than 25% detected once. Sequencing was carried out using PBMCs or a T cell subset sorted from them (not recorded which). Receptors originate from an adult woman who had mild COVID-19 (a few samples of this study predate the infection). Cell type and time point are not known. CDR3s include the opening cysteine and the closing phenylalanine or tryptophan. The order of the fields is J gene, D gene, clone size, V gene, CDR3 protein, CDR3 DNA. A D gene is named only where the DNA matches it firmly. Some rows have no size entry. The others give once, few or many, or a class for an expanded clone.

j_call: TRBJ2-7
d_call: TRBD2
clone_size: few
v_call: TRBV7-9
cdr3_aa: CASSWTSGRSSSYEQYF
cdr3_nt: TGTGCCAGCAGCTGGACTAGCGGGAGAAGCTCCTCCTACGAGCAGTACTTC

j_call: TRBJ1-2
d_call: NA
clone_size: NA
v_call: TRBV30
cdr3_aa: CAWSVVPLGGGYTF
cdr3_nt: TGTGCCTGGAGTGTAGTGCCCCTCGGTGGCGGCTACACCTTC

j_call: TRBJ1-3
d_call: NA
clone_size: few
v_call: TRBV5-1
cdr3_aa: CASSAAASGNTIYF
cdr3_nt: TGCGCCAGCAGCGCGGCAGCCTCTGGAAACACCATATATTTT

j_call: TRBJ2-7
d_call: NA
clone_size: NA
v_call: TRBV20-1
cdr3_aa: CSARDTNYEQYF
cdr3_nt: TGCAGTGCTAGAGACACCAACTACGAGCAGTACTTC

j_call: TRBJ2-5
d_call: TRBD2
clone_size: NA
v_call: TRBV29-1
cdr3_aa: CSAGLVIGETQYF
cdr3_nt: TGCAGCGCTGGACTAGTCATAGGAGAGACCCAGTACTTC

j_call: TRBJ2-2
d_call: NA
clone_size: few
v_call: TRBV24-1
cdr3_aa: CATSRLNTGELFF
cdr3_nt: TGTGCCACCAGTCGATTAAACACCGGGGAGCTGTTTTTT

j_call: TRBJ2-7
d_call: TRBD1
clone_size: few
v_call: TRBV7-2
cdr3_aa: CASSSRDRGEQYF
cdr3_nt: TGTGCCAGCAGCTCCCGGGACAGGGGCGAGCAGTACTTC

j_call: TRBJ1-5
d_call: NA
clone_size: few
v_call: TRBV6-5
cdr3_aa: CASSYSRVRGNQPQHF
cdr3_nt: TGTGCCAGCAGTTACTCGAGGGTCAGAGGCAATCAGCCCCAGCATTTT

j_call: TRBJ1-3
d_call: NA
clone_size: few
v_call: TRBV5-1
cdr3_aa: CASSLGTTSGNTIYF
cdr3_nt: TGCGCCAGCAGCTTGGGGACAACCTCTGGAAACACCATATATTTT

j_call: TRBJ2-7
d_call: NA
clone_size: NA
v_call: TRBV3-1
cdr3_aa: CASSLYREVYF
cdr3_nt: TGTGCCAGCAGCCTCTACAGGGAGGTCTACTTC

j_call: TRBJ1-6
d_call: NA
clone_size: NA
v_call: TRBV6-5
cdr3_aa: CASSRPRGRPNSPLHF
cdr3_nt: TGTGCCAGCAGCCGCCCGCGAGGCCGCCCAAATTCACCCCTCCACTTT

j_call: TRBJ2-5
d_call: NA
clone_size: few
v_call: TRBV6-2/TRBV6-3
cdr3_aa: CASSNPTGRLYIPQETQYF
cdr3_nt: TGTGCCAGCAGTAACCCGACAGGGAGGCTTTATATTCCCCAAGAGACCCAGTACTTC

j_call: TRBJ2-1
d_call: NA
clone_size: many
v_call: TRBV7-2
cdr3_aa: CASSFRETSEQFF
cdr3_nt: TGTGCCAGCAGCTTTCGGGAGACTAGTGAGCAGTTCTTC

j_call: TRBJ1-6
d_call: NA
clone_size: NA
v_call: TRBV5-1
cdr3_aa: CASSLDGGFGSPLHF
cdr3_nt: TGCGCCAGCAGCTTGGACGGGGGGTTCGGTTCACCCCTCCACTTT

j_call: TRBJ1-1
d_call: TRBD1
clone_size: few
v_call: TRBV5-6
cdr3_aa: CASSYGQGLTEAFF
cdr3_nt: TGTGCCAGCAGCTATGGACAGGGCCTCACTGAAGCTTTCTTT

j_call: TRBJ1-2
d_call: TRBD1
clone_size: NA
v_call: TRBV6-5
cdr3_aa: CASRGQGFGGYTF
cdr3_nt: TGTGCCAGCAGGGGACAGGGGTTCGGGGGCTACACCTTC

j_call: TRBJ2-6
d_call: NA
clone_size: few
v_call: TRBV20-1
cdr3_aa: CSAAEVAGANVLTF
cdr3_nt: TGCAGTGCAGCCGAGGTAGCTGGGGCCAACGTCCTGACTTTC

j_call: TRBJ2-7
d_call: TRBD2
clone_size: NA
v_call: TRBV5-1
cdr3_aa: CASRASGITYEQYF
cdr3_nt: TGCGCCAGCAGGGCTAGCGGGATTACCTACGAGCAGTACTTC

j_call: TRBJ1-1
d_call: TRBD1
clone_size: NA
v_call: TRBV7-8
cdr3_aa: CASSSPGQGDTEAFF
cdr3_nt: TGTGCCAGCAGCTCCCCGGGACAGGGGGATACTGAAGCTTTCTTT

j_call: TRBJ2-1
d_call: TRBD2
clone_size: NA
v_call: TRBV4-2
cdr3_aa: CASSQDPSGGPYNEQFF
cdr3_nt: TGTGCCAGCAGCCAAGATCCGTCGGGGGGGCCGTACAATGAGCAGTTCTTC

j_call: TRBJ2-3
d_call: NA
clone_size: NA
v_call: TRBV24-1
cdr3_aa: CATSDSSTPGGADTQYF
cdr3_nt: TGTGCCACCAGTGATTCCTCAACCCCCGGAGGGGCAGATACGCAGTATTTT

j_call: TRBJ1-2
d_call: TRBD1
clone_size: NA
v_call: TRBV9
cdr3_aa: CASSKTGGLRYGYTF
cdr3_nt: TGTGCCAGCAGCAAAACAGGGGGGTTAAGGTATGGCTACACCTTC

j_call: TRBJ2-1
d_call: TRBD2
clone_size: few
v_call: TRBV20-1
cdr3_aa: CSAHPPGRGNEQFF
cdr3_nt: TGCAGTGCTCATCCCCCCGGGAGGGGCAATGAGCAGTTCTTC

j_call: TRBJ1-2
d_call: NA
clone_size: few
v_call: TRBV20-1
cdr3_aa: CSARPQGDGYTF
cdr3_nt: TGCAGTGCTAGACCGCAGGGAGATGGCTACACCTTC

j_call: TRBJ2-1
d_call: NA
clone_size: few
v_call: TRBV12-3/TRBV12-4
cdr3_aa: CASSLALPGLSYNEQFF
cdr3_nt: TGTGCCAGCAGTTTAGCGCTACCGGGACTCTCCTACAATGAGCAGTTCTTC

j_call: TRBJ1-5
d_call: NA
clone_size: few
v_call: TRBV19
cdr3_aa: CASRFSNQPQHF
cdr3_nt: TGTGCCAGTAGGTTTAGCAATCAGCCCCAGCATTTT

j_call: TRBJ2-1
d_call: NA
clone_size: NA
v_call: TRBV5-1
cdr3_aa: CASRSTNEQFF
cdr3_nt: TGCGCCAGCAGATCGACGAATGAGCAGTTCTTC

j_call: TRBJ1-5
d_call: NA
clone_size: NA
v_call: TRBV6-5
cdr3_aa: CASSSAGLGQPQHF
cdr3_nt: TGTGCCAGCAGTTCTGCAGGGTTGGGGCAGCCCCAGCATTTT

j_call: TRBJ2-7
d_call: NA
clone_size: NA
v_call: TRBV7-8
cdr3_aa: CASSPTEAHEQYF
cdr3_nt: TGTGCCAGCAGCCCAACGGAAGCGCACGAGCAGTACTTC

j_call: TRBJ2-3
d_call: TRBD2
clone_size: NA
v_call: TRBV6-5
cdr3_aa: CASSNGLAGGSDTQYF
cdr3_nt: TGTGCCAGCAGTAACGGACTAGCGGGGGGATCGGATACGCAGTATTTT

j_call: TRBJ2-4
d_call: TRBD2
clone_size: NA
v_call: TRBV6-6
cdr3_aa: CASRSAGTSGGLAKNIQYF
cdr3_nt: TGTGCCAGCAGATCAGCCGGGACTAGCGGGGGGTTAGCCAAAAACATTCAGTACTTC

j_call: TRBJ1-2
d_call: NA
clone_size: NA
v_call: TRBV7-9
cdr3_aa: CASSFAAVGGYTF
cdr3_nt: TGTGCCAGCAGCTTCGCCGCGGTTGGTGGCTACACCTTC

j_call: TRBJ2-7
d_call: TRBD2
clone_size: few
v_call: TRBV12-3/TRBV12-4
cdr3_aa: CASSPPGTRPYEQYF
cdr3_nt: TGTGCCAGCAGTCCCCCCGGGACTAGACCCTACGAGCAGTACTTC

j_call: TRBJ1-1
d_call: NA
clone_size: few
v_call: TRBV24-1
cdr3_aa: CATSDWRRTEAFF
cdr3_nt: TGTGCCACCAGTGATTGGAGGCGTACTGAAGCTTTCTTT

j_call: TRBJ1-5
d_call: TRBD1
clone_size: NA
v_call: TRBV7-2
cdr3_aa: CASSARQGAGQPQHF
cdr3_nt: TGTGCCAGCAGCGCGCGCCAGGGGGCAGGGCAGCCCCAGCATTTT

j_call: TRBJ1-3
d_call: NA
clone_size: NA
v_call: TRBV10-3
cdr3_aa: CAISESRELTSGNTIYF
cdr3_nt: TGTGCCATCAGTGAGTCGAGGGAGCTCACCTCTGGAAACACCATATATTTT

j_call: TRBJ1-1
d_call: TRBD1
clone_size: NA
v_call: TRBV6-5
cdr3_aa: CASSWRLRDRGTEAFF
cdr3_nt: TGTGCCAGCAGCTGGCGTCTCCGGGACAGGGGCACTGAAGCTTTCTTT

j_call: TRBJ2-7
d_call: NA
clone_size: NA
v_call: TRBV4-2
cdr3_aa: CASSREDYPTYEQYF
cdr3_nt: TGTGCCAGCAGCCGGGAGGACTACCCAACTTACGAGCAGTACTTC

j_call: TRBJ2-6
d_call: NA
clone_size: NA
v_call: TRBV20-1
cdr3_aa: CSAKTGSSGANVLTF
cdr3_nt: TGCAGTGCTAAGACGGGGAGCTCTGGGGCCAACGTCCTGACTTTC

j_call: TRBJ2-7
d_call: TRBD2
clone_size: few
v_call: TRBV6-1
cdr3_aa: CASSYTLTSGGYEQYF
cdr3_nt: TGTGCCAGCAGTTATACATTGACTAGCGGAGGTTACGAGCAGTACTTC

j_call: TRBJ1-2
d_call: NA
clone_size: NA
v_call: TRBV10-3
cdr3_aa: CAISGDAYGYTF
cdr3_nt: TGTGCCATCTCTGGGGATGCCTATGGCTACACCTTC

j_call: TRBJ1-1
d_call: TRBD1
clone_size: NA
v_call: TRBV5-6
cdr3_aa: CASSLLWDRGRNTEAFF
cdr3_nt: TGTGCCAGCAGCTTGTTATGGGACAGGGGAAGGAACACTGAAGCTTTCTTT

j_call: TRBJ2-7
d_call: NA
clone_size: few
v_call: TRBV12-3/TRBV12-4
cdr3_aa: CASSSQGLAYEQYF
cdr3_nt: TGTGCCAGCAGTTCCCAGGGGCTTGCCTACGAGCAGTACTTC

j_call: TRBJ2-1
d_call: NA
clone_size: NA
v_call: TRBV12-3/TRBV12-4
cdr3_aa: CASRNPGDPYNEQFF
cdr3_nt: TGTGCCAGCAGGAACCCAGGGGATCCCTACAATGAGCAGTTCTTC

j_call: TRBJ2-1
d_call: TRBD1
clone_size: few
v_call: TRBV7-2
cdr3_aa: CASSLAGTGGTYNEQFF
cdr3_nt: TGTGCCAGCAGCTTAGCGGGGACAGGAGGGACCTACAATGAGCAGTTCTTC

j_call: TRBJ1-2
d_call: NA
clone_size: NA
v_call: TRBV2
cdr3_aa: CASSVLGISGYTF
cdr3_nt: TGTGCCAGCAGTGTATTGGGGATTTCTGGCTACACCTTC

j_call: TRBJ1-1
d_call: TRBD1
clone_size: few
v_call: TRBV5-8
cdr3_aa: CASSFDQGAATEAFF
cdr3_nt: TGTGCCAGCAGCTTTGATCAGGGGGCTGCGACTGAAGCTTTCTTT

j_call: TRBJ2-4
d_call: TRBD2
clone_size: NA
v_call: TRBV5-5
cdr3_aa: CASSFRLAGGPGKNIQYF
cdr3_nt: TGTGCCAGCAGCTTTCGACTAGCGGGAGGGCCGGGCAAAAACATTCAGTACTTC

j_call: TRBJ2-3
d_call: NA
clone_size: NA
v_call: TRBV14
cdr3_aa: CASSLPPGDTQYF
cdr3_nt: TGTGCCAGCAGCCTCCCCCCTGGAGATACGCAGTATTTT

j_call: TRBJ1-2
d_call: NA
clone_size: NA
v_call: TRBV6-5
cdr3_aa: CASSYLAGLGGGYTF
cdr3_nt: TGTGCCAGCAGTTACTTGGCCGGGTTAGGGGGTGGCTACACCTTC

j_call: TRBJ2-7
d_call: TRBD1
clone_size: few
v_call: TRBV20-1
cdr3_aa: CSARDRQDYEQYF
cdr3_nt: TGCAGTGCTAGGGACAGGCAGGACTACGAGCAGTACTTC

j_call: TRBJ2-5
d_call: TRBD2
clone_size: few
v_call: TRBV5-1
cdr3_aa: CASSLGSGGAETQYF
cdr3_nt: TGCGCCAGCAGCTTGGGTAGCGGGGGGGCCGAGACCCAGTACTTC

j_call: TRBJ2-3
d_call: NA
clone_size: NA
v_call: TRBV24-1
cdr3_aa: CATSDLSTDTQYF
cdr3_nt: TGTGCCACCAGTGATTTGTCCACAGATACGCAGTATTTT